These 11 T cell receptor beta chains were sequenced from one sample in a study of molecular identifiers for immune sequencing clone quantification. TCRdb passed the PCR reads through MiXCR, listing each CDR3 protein once. The sample includes approximately 680,000 distinct CDR3 sequences, roughly 27% of them seen just once. Sequencing was done on a sample of naive CD8+ T cells from blood, with Jurkat cell RNA spiked in. Subset meaning: FACS-sorted CD8+CD4-CCR7+CD45RA+ naive T cells. All receptors come from a human donor in good health. Some libraries in this study had Jurkat cell RNA spiked in.

Comment on this clonotype: No conserved phenylalanine or tryptophan is present at the end of the CDR3, so a read error is the likely explanation. The chain carries TRBV9 and TRBJ2-7; TRBD2 aligns across 12 bases. Trimming took 3 bases from V and 2 from J; bases not matched to a gene: 3. The CDR3 covers 15 residues. Germline values: CDR1 SGDLS, CDR2 YYNGEE. The CDR3 region has the DNA TGTGCCAGCAGCGGTGGGACTAGCGGGCCCTACGAGCAGTACCTC. Protein product: CASSGGTSGPYEQYL.

This clonotype was observed many times. This rearrangement joins TRBV7-2 to TRBJ2-3; D call uncertain. The CDR3 covers 15 residues. Trimming removed 1 base at V and 1 base at J, with 9 bases between. Per germline, CDR1 SGHTA and CDR2 FQGNSA. The chain's CDR3 is CASSLVTAGTDTQYF. CDR3 nucleotides: TGTGCCAGCAGCTTAGTGACCGCCGGCACAGATACGCAGTATTTT.

The sample holds a few counts of this clonotype. This chain links TRBV20-1 with TRBJ2-5, with 7 bases identical to TRBD1. V lost 4 bases to trimming and J lost 7 bases; unmatched junction nucleotides: 9. CDR1 DFQATT and CDR2 SNEGSKA come from the germline V gene (reference sequence). The CDR3 covers 13 residues. CDR3 loop: CSANDRVGGTQYF. CDR3 in DNA: TGCAGTGCTAACGACAGGGTCGGCGGGACCCAGTACTTC.

This clonotype was counted many times. V is TRBV24-1 and J is TRBJ2-3; 10 nucleotides line up with TRBD2. Trimming removed 4 bases from V and 4 bases from J; junction bases left unmatched: 4. Germline values: CDR1 KGHDR, CDR2 SFDVKD. The CDR3 is made up of 15 amino acids. This CDR3 is CATSEPGTSADTQYF. DNA of the CDR3: TGTGCCACCAGTGAACCCGGGACTAGCGCAGATACGCAGTATTTT.

This clonotype was counted a few times. The CDR3 DNA sequence: TGTGCCAGTAGTGAGGGGGATCGGTGGGGTCAAGAGACCCAGTACTTC. It specifies CASSEGDRWGQETQYF. The V gene is TRBV19, the J gene TRBJ2-5; tentatively, D is TRBD1 (6 bases). V shed 5 bases and J shed 2 bases, with 18 bases lying between them. The CDR3 consists of 16 residues. The germline gives CDR1 LNHDA, CDR2 SQIVND (reference sequence).

This clonotype was counted at least ten times. The chain joins TRBV28 to TRBJ2-5, with D hard to call. CDR1 is MDHEN, CDR2 SYDVKM, per germline. V was pared by 2 bases and J by 0 bases, with 7 bases between. The CDR3 loop spans 14 amino acids. The CDR3 loop is CASSLVQYQETQYF. The CDR3 DNA reads TGTGCCAGCAGTTTAGTACAGTACCAAGAGACCCAGTACTTC.

This clonotype was found many times. The genes are TRBV13 and TRBJ2-4, with TRBD1 matching 7 bases. There are 17 residues in the CDR3. CDR1 and CDR2 from the germline V gene are PRHDT and FYEKMQ (reference sequence). Trimming at V came to 5 bases and at J to 2 bases, leaving 12 bases not matched to a gene. The CDR3 DNA is TGTGCCAGCAGCGAAGGGGGCCGTCTTCTGCCCAAAAACATTCAGTACTTC. Its translation: CASSEGGRLLPKNIQYF.

The chain couples TRBV6-5 to TRBJ2-1; 7 bases line up with TRBD1. The J segment lost 7 bases and the V segment lost 5 bases, leaving 2 bases of the junction unmatched. The CDR3 contains 12 residues. The germline CDR1 and CDR2 sequences are MNHEY and SVGAGI. The chain's CDR3 is CASSRQGNEQFF. In DNA, the CDR3 is TGTGCCAGCAGTAGACAGGGAAATGAGCAGTTCTTC.

The rearrangement joins TRBV20-1 to TRBJ2-3, with D possibly being TRBD2 (6 bases). CDR3 length equals 14 residues. The germline V gene has CDR1 DFQATT and CDR2 SNEGSKA (reference sequence). V lost 5 bases and J 4 bases, leaving 16 bases between the germline ends. The DNA of the CDR3 is TGCAGTGCTTATCGGGACTCCCTTCCAGATACGCAGTATTTT. It is translated as CSAYRDSLPDTQYF.

The CDR3 coding sequence is TGTGCCAGTAGTATAATGTCAGGAGGGAACATTCAGTACTTC. Translating gives CASSIMSGGNIQYF. V usage is TRBV19 and J usage is TRBJ2-4, with a possible D match to TRBD2 (6 bases). The CDR3 consists of 14 residues. The germline gives CDR1 LNHDA, CDR2 SQIVND (reference sequence). V was shortened by 2 bases and J by 7 bases, with 12 bases between the two germline ends.

Comment on this clonotype: A much larger clone is a single base away; this may be a read error. The chain has TRBV9 and TRBJ2-2; 10 positions match TRBD1. V trimming: 3 bases; J trimming: 0 bases; junction bases outside the gene matches: 5. This CDR3 has 17 residues. Per germline, CDR1 SGDLS and CDR2 YYNGEE. Written as DNA, the CDR3 is TGTGCCAGCAGCGAAATCGGGACAGGGGCGAACACCGGGGAGCTGTTTTTT. Translated: CASSEIGTGANTGELFF.